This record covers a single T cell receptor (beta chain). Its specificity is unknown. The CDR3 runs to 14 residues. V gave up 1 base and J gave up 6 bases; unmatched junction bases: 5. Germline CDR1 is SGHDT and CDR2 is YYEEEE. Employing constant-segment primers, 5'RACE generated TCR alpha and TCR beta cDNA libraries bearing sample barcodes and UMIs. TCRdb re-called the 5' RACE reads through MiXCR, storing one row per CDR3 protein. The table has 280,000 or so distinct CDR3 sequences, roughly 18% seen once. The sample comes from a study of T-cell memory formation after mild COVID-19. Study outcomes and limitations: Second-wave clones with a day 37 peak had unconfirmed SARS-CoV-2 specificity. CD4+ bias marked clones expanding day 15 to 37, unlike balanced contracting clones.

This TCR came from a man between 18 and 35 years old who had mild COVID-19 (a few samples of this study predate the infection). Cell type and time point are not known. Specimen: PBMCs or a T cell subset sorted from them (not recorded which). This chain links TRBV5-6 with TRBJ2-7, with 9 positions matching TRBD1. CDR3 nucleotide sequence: TGTGCCAGCAGCTTGCCGGGACAGGGTTCCGAGCAGTACTTC. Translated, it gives CASSLPGQGSEQYF. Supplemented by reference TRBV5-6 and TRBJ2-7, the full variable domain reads DAGVTQSPTHLIKTRGQQVTLRCSPKSGHDTVSWYQQALGQGPQFIFQYYEEEERQRGNFPDRFSGHQFPNYSSELNVNALLLGDSALYLCASSLPGQGSEQYFGPGTRLTVT.